These 8 T cell receptor beta chains share one sample of origin, sequenced in a study of T cells in Graves' hyperthyroidism and ophthalmopathy. Amplification yielded TCR beta CDR3 regions, with RNA transcripts as the source. The HTBI primer set was used in a first-round RT-PCR of the TCR CDR3. TCRdb recomputed calls from the multiplex PCR reads with MiXCR, one row per CDR3 protein. The repertoire holds some 400,000 distinct CDR3 sequences, with 14% as singletons. The sample comprised blood. The receptors here all came from a woman aged 55-69 years with Graves' hyperthyroidism.

V gene TRBV29-1 combines with J gene TRBJ2-2; D might be TRBD1 (5 bases). V was pared by 7 bases and J by 7 bases, with 16 bases between. Looked up from germline, CDR1 is SQVTM and CDR2 is ANQGSEA. This CDR3 has 13 amino acids. The CDR3 here is CSASGSQSGELFF. The CDR3 DNA sequence: TGCAGCGCTTCAGGGTCTCAAAGCGGGGAGCTGTTTTTT.

The CDR3 bases are TGTGCCAGCAGCTTAGATCTCGGGAACGGCTACACCTTC. Its translation: CASSLDLGNGYTF. The J gene is TRBJ1-2, the V gene TRBV11-3, with no clear D. Trimming removed 0 bases from V and 8 bases from J, with 10 bases in between. Per germline, CDR1 SGHNT and CDR2 YENEEA. This CDR3 has 13 residues.

This clonotype was recorded at least ten times. J is TRBJ1-2 and V is TRBV11-3, with unresolved D. V lost 0 bases to trimming and J lost 6 bases, with 8 bases between them. CDR1 is SGHNT, CDR2 YENEEA, per germline. The CDR3 sequence is 13 residues long. CDR3 in DNA: TGTGCCAGCAGCTTAGATAACAAGAATGGCTACACCTTC. This translates into CASSLDNKNGYTF.

This clonotype came up many times. The chain couples TRBV2 to TRBJ2-1, with 11 bases fitting TRBD1. CDR1 SNHLY and CDR2 FYNNEI come from the germline V gene. Trimming removed 7 bases from V and 3 bases from J; junction bases left unmatched: 5. The CDR3 totals 15 residues. The CDR3 spells CASKGQGVIYNEQFF. In DNA, the CDR3 is TGTGCCAGCAAGGGACAGGGGGTCATCTACAATGAGCAGTTCTTC.

This clonotype turned up a few times. The chain links TRBV2 to TRBJ2-2, with D possibly matching TRBD2 (8 bases). The CDR3 runs to 18 residues. Germline V gives CDR1 SNHLY, CDR2 FYNNEI. Trimming shortened V by 10 bases and J by 0 bases, and 24 bases separated the two germline ends. The chain's CDR3 is CATGRGLAGISNTGELFF. The CDR3 nucleotides are TGTGCCACAGGGAGGGGGCTAGCGGGTATATCGAACACCGGGGAGCTGTTTTTT.

This clonotype was recorded at least ten times. The genes are TRBV28 and TRBJ1-2; TRBD1 aligns across 9 bases. Germline-derived CDR1 and CDR2 are MDHEN and SYDVKM. CDR3 length: 15 amino acids. Losses at the gene ends were 10 bases for V and 2 bases for J; bases not matched to a gene: 11. The CDR3 sequence is CATKGGQGWNYGYTF. The CDR3 DNA sequence: TGTGCCACCAAGGGGGGACAGGGCTGGAACTATGGCTACACCTTC.

With regard to this clonotype: A much larger clone sits a single nucleotide away, making a read error possible. This chain connects TRBV5-4 to TRBJ2-1, with 9 positions matching TRBD1. The CDR3 covers 15 residues. CDR1 is SGHNT, CDR2 YYREEE, per germline (reference sequence). The CDR3 is CASSRGQGIYNEQSF. The CDR3, as DNA: TGTGCCAGCAGCCGGGGACAGGGCATCTACAATGAGCAGTCCTTC. The full variable domain, in which reference TRBV5-4 and TRBJ2-1 provide the parts outside the CDR3, is ETGVTQSPTHLIKTRGQQVTLRCSSQSGHNTVSWYQQALGQGPQFIFQYYREEENGRGNFPPRFSGLQFPNYSSELNVNALELDDSALYLCASSRGQGIYNEQSFGPGTRLTVL.

This clonotype was found a few times. The chain couples TRBV20-1 to TRBJ1-1; no clear D. Germline V gives CDR1 DFQATT, CDR2 SNEGSKA (reference sequence). This CDR3 has 13 amino acids. V lost 0 bases, J lost 3 bases, and 8 bases lay in between. In DNA, the CDR3 is TGCAGTGCTAGAGATAGGTGGGACACTGAAGCTTTCTTT. This gives the protein CSARDRWDTEAFF.